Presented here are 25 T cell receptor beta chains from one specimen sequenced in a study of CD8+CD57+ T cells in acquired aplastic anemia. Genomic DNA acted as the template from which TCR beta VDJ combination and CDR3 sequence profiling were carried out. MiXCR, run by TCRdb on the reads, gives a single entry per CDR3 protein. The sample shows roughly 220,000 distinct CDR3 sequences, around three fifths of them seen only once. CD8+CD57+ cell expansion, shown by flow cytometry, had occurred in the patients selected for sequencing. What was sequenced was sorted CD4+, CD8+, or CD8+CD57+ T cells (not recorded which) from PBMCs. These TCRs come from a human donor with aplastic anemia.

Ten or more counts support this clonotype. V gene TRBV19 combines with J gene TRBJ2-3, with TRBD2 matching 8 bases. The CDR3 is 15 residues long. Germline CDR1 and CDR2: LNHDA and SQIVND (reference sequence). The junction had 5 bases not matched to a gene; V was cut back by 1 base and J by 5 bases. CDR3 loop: CASSIGELAEDTQYF. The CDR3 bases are TGTGCCAGTAGTATAGGTGAACTAGCGGAAGATACGCAGTATTTT.

The CDR3 is CASSTLYATGEQPQHF. In nucleotides, the CDR3 is TGTGCCAGTAGTACCCTATACGCCACAGGGGAACAGCCCCAGCATTTT. The genes are TRBV19 and TRBJ1-5, with 7 bases aligning to TRBD1. Trimming cost V 4 bases and J 7 bases; bases outside gene matches: 13. The CDR3 loop spans 16 amino acids. CDR1 and CDR2 (germline): LNHDA, SQIVND (reference sequence).

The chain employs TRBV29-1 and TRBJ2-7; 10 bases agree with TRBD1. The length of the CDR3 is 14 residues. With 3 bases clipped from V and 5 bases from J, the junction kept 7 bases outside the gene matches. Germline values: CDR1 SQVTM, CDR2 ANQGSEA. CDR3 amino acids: CSVDLGGTGDEQYF. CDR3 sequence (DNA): TGCAGCGTTGACCTAGGAGGGACAGGGGACGAGCAGTACTTC.

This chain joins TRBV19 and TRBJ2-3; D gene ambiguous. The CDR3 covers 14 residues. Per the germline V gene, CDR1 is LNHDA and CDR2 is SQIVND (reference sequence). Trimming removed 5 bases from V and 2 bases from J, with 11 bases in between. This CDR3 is CASSSAEFTDTQYF. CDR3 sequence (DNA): TGTGCCAGTAGTTCGGCGGAGTTCACAGATACGCAGTATTTT.

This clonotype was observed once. CDR3: CASDGGGGTGDTQYF. The CDR3 region has the DNA TGTGCCAGCGATGGTGGCGGGGGTACTGGAGATACGCAGTATTTT. This chain uses TRBV2 with TRBJ2-3, with 7 positions matching TRBD2. CDR1 is SNHLY and CDR2 is FYNNEI in the germline V gene. CDR3 length: 15 residues. Trimming removed 8 bases from V and 5 bases from J; junction bases left unmatched: 13.

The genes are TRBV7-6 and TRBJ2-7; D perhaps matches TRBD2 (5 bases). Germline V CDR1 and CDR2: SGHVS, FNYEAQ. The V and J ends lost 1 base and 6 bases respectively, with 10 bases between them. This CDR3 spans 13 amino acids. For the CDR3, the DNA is TGTGCCAGCAGCTTAGGAGTAAGCGGCGAGCAGTACTTC. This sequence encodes CASSLGVSGEQYF.

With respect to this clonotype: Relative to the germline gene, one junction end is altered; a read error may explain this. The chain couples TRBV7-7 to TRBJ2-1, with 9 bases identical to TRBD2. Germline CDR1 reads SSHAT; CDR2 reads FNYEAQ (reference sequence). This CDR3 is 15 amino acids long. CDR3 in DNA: TGTGCCAGCAGCCCGTTAGCGGGAGTCTTCGATGAGCAATTCTTC. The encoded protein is CASSPLAGVFDEQFF.

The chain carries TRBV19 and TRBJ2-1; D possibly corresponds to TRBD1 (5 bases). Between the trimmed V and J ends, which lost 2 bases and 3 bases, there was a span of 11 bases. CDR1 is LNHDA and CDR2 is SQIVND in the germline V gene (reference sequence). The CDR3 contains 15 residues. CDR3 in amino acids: CASSILSQGYNEQFF. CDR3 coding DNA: TGTGCCAGTAGTATATTGAGCCAGGGCTACAATGAGCAGTTCTTC.

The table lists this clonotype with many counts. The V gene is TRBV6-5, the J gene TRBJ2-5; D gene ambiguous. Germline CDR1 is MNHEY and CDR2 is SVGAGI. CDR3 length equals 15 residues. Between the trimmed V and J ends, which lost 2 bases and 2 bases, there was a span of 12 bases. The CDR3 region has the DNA TGTGCCAGCAGTTACGGGCCGGTGGATCAAGAGACCCAGTACTTC. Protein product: CASSYGPVDQETQYF.

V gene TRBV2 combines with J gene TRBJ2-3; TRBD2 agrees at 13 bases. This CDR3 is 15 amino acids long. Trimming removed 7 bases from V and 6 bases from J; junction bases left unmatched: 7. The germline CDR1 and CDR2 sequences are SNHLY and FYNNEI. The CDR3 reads CASTLTSGGPDTQYF. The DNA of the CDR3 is TGTGCCAGCACCCTGACTAGCGGGGGGCCCGATACGCAGTATTTT.

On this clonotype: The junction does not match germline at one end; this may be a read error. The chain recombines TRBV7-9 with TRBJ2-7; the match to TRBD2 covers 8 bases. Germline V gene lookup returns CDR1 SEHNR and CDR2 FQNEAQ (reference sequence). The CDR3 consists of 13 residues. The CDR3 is CASSLAAGDAPDF. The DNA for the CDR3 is TGTGCCAGCAGCTTAGCAGCGGGAGACGCCCCAGACTTC.

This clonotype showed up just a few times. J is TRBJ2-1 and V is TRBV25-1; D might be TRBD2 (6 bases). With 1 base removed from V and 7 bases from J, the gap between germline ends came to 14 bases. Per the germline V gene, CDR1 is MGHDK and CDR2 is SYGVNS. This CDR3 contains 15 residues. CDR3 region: CASSELPSDGNEQFF. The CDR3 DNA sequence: TGTGCCAGCAGTGAATTGCCTAGCGATGGGAATGAGCAGTTCTTC.

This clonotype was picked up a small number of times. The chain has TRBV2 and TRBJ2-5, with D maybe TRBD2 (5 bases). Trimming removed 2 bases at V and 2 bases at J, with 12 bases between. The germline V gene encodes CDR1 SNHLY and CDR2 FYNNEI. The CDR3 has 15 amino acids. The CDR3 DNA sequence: TGTGCCAGCAGTGAACTAGAGGGTGGGCAAGAGACCCAGTACTTC. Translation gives CASSELEGGQETQYF.

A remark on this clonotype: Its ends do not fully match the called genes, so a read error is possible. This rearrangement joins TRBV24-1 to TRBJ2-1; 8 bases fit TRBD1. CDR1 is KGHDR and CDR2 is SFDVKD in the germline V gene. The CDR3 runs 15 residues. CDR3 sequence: CATSDLTGGGNGQFF. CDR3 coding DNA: TGTGCCACCAGTGATTTGACAGGGGGTGGTAATGGGCAGTTCTTC.

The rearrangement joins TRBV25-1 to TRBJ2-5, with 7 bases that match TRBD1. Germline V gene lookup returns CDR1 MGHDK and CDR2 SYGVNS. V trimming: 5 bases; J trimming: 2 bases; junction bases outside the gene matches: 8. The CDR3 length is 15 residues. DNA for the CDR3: TGTGCCAGCAGTACTTATACAGGGGTTCAAGAGACCCAGTACTTC. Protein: CASSTYTGVQETQYF.

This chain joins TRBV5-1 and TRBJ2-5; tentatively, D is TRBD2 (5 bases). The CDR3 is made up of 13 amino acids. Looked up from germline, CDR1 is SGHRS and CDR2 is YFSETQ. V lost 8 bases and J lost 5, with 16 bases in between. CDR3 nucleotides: TGCGCCAGTTATTCGGGGTCGGGTGAGACCCAGTACTTC. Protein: CASYSGSGETQYF.

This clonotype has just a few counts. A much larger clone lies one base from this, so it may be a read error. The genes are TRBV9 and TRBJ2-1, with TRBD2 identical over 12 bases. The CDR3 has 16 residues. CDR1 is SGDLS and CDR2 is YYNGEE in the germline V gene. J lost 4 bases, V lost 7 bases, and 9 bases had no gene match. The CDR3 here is CASRGSLAGGYNEQFF. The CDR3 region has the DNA TGTGCCAGCCGCGGGTCTCTAGCGGGGGGGTACAATGAGCAGTTCTTC.

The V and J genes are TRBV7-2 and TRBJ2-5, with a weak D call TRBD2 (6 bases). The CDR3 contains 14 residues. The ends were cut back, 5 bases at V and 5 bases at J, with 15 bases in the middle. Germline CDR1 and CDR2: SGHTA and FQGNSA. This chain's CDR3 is CASSPGAGMETQYF. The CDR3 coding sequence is TGTGCCAGCAGCCCTGGCGCGGGGATGGAGACCCAGTACTTC.

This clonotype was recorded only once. The CDR3 loop reads CASSQPGSHGQYF. The CDR3 nucleotides are TGTGCCAGCAGCCAACCGGGTTCACACGGGCAGTACTTC. This chain uses TRBV2 with TRBJ2-7; unclear D gene. V was trimmed by 6 bases and J by 9 bases, leaving 18 bases between them. This CDR3 has 13 amino acids. The V gene's germline CDR1 is SNHLY and CDR2 FYNNEI.

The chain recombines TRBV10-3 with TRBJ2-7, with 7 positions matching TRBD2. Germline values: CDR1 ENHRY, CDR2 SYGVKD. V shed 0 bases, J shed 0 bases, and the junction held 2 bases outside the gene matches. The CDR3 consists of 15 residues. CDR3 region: CAISESQRGSYEQYF. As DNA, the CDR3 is TGTGCCATCAGTGAGTCCCAGCGGGGCTCCTACGAGCAGTACTTC.

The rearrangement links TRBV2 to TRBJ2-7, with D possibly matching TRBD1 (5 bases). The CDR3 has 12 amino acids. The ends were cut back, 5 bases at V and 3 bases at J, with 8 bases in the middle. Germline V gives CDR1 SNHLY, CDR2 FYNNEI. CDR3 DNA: TGTGCCAGCAGTAGCAGGGTCTACGAGCAGTACTTC. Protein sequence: CASSSRVYEQYF.

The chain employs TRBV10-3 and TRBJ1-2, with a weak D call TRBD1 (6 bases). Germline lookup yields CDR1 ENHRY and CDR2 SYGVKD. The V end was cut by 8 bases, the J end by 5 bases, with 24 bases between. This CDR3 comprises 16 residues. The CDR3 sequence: CAIEARITGQYYGYTF. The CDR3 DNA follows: TGTGCCATCGAGGCCAGGATTACAGGACAGTATTATGGCTACACCTTC.

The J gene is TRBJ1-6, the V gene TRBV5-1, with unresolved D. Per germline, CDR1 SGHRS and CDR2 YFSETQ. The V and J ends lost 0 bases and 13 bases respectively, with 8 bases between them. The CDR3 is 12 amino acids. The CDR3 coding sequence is TGCGCCAGCAGCTTGGCCGGGTTCCCCCTCCACTTT. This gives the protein CASSLAGFPLHF.

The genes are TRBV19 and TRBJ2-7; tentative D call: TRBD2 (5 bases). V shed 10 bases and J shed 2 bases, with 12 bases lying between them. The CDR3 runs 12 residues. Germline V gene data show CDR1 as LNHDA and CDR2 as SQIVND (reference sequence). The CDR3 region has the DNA TGTGCCACCTCGACTACCCCCTACGAGCAGTACTTC. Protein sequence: CATSTTPYEQYF.

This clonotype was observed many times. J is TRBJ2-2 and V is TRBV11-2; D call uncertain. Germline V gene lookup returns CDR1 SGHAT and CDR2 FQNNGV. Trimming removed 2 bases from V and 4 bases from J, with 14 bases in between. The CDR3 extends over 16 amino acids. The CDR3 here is CASSLKGDPSTGELFF. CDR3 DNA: TGTGCCAGCAGCTTAAAAGGCGACCCGAGCACCGGGGAGCTGTTTTTT.